One sample yielded the 5 T cell receptor beta chains listed below, sequenced in a study of blood T cell repertoires in COVID-19. TCRdb's copy holds only in-frame clones and misses some; the assay was immunoSEQ multiplex PCR. The data show more than 55,000 clones, approximately 79% seen once. The sample taken for sequencing was peripheral blood. The receptors derive from a man aged 60 to 69 with acute or convalescent COVID-19.

V and J are TRBV6-6 and TRBJ2-1; D might be TRBD1 (6 bases). Germline V gene data show CDR1 as MNHNY and CDR2 as SVGAGI (reference sequence). The CDR3 has 13 amino acids. Deletions cut 5 bases from V and 8 bases from J, with 13 bases between. The CDR3 is CASSTRQEDEQFF. Written as DNA, the CDR3 is TGTGCCAGCAGTACCCGACAGGAAGATGAGCAGTTCTTC.

This clone came up once. The chain joins TRBV23-1 to TRBJ1-5, with D maybe TRBD1 (5 bases). TRBV23-1 is labeled an ORF, and its function is uncertain. This CDR3 spans 16 amino acids. V gave up 0 bases and J gave up 4 bases, with 13 bases separating them. The CDR3 nucleotides read TGCGCCAGCAGTCAATCAGGGGATCAGTTAAATCAGCCCCAGCATTTT. Its protein product is CASSQSGDQLNQPQHF.

Only one count was recorded for this clone. This may come from a read error, since a much larger clone is one base off. The sample contains more than one DNA sequence encoding this CDR3. The chain links TRBV29-1 to TRBJ2-7; 8 bases map to TRBD1. The germline gives CDR1 SQVTM, CDR2 ANQGSEA. V lost 3 bases, J lost 2 bases, and 3 bases stayed unmatched. The CDR3 length is 13 residues. As DNA, the CDR3 is TGCAGCGTTGATGGGGACAGGCCCTACGAGCAGTACTTC. Translation gives CSVDGDRPYEQYF.

This rearrangement joins TRBV11-2 to TRBJ2-3; D not certain. Germline assignment: CDR1 SGHAT and CDR2 FQNNGV. The CDR3 length is 14 residues. V gave up 2 bases and J gave up 1 base, with 7 bases separating them. CDR3 protein: CASSLLAGTDTQYF. The CDR3 DNA reads as TGTGCCAGCAGCTTATTGGCAGGCACAGATACGCAGTATTTT.

This clone has more than one count but fewer than ten. The genes are TRBV28 and TRBJ1-1; D not resolved. This CDR3 region has 12 residues. CDR1 and CDR2 from the germline V gene are MDHEN and SYDVKM. The V gene lost 6 bases and the J gene lost 11 bases, with 16 bases spanning the gap. The CDR3 nucleotides read TGTGCCAGCAGCCCCGTCGTCCAGAGGGCTTTCTTT. This encodes CASSPVVQRAFF. The variable domain in full, completed from reference TRBV28 and TRBJ1-1, reads DVKVTQSSRYLVKRTGEKVFLECVQDMDHENMFWYRQDPGLGLRLIYFSYDVKMKEKGDIPEGYSVSREKKERFSLILESASTNQTSMYLCASSPVVQRAFFGQGTRLTVV.